This TCR beta chain was found in a study of CD8 T cells in ankylosing spondylitis. General study results and limits: Within ankylosing spondylitis blood, a TCR beta motif made up of several highly homologous variants appeared to be characteristic.

TCR beta libraries were made by quantitative 5'-RACE with molecular barcodes. TCRdb used MiXCR to reprocess the 5' RACE reads, holding one entry per CDR3 protein. The table lists about 500,000 distinct CDR3 sequences, 10% to 15% of them singletons. The CDR3 is 13 residues long. Germline-derived CDR1 and CDR2 are MRHNA and SNTAGT. V was cut by 4 bases and J by 6 bases, with 10 bases left in between. This clonotype turned up a few times. Its specificity is not known. The clonotype originates from a male donor with ankylosing spondylitis. Sequencing was carried out using blood, either unsorted or a sorted T cell fraction (not recorded which). The V gene is TRBV6-4, the J gene TRBJ1-5; D is perhaps TRBD1 (5 bases). The CDR3 nucleotides are TGTGCCAGCAGTGGGGGCCTCGGTCAGCCCCAGCATTTT. Residues: CASSGGLGQPQHF.